The TCR beta chain described here comes from a study of vaccination and CD4 T cells after COVID-19. Background on the study: Overlapping spike pools from SARS-CoV-2 and HCoV-NL63, HCoV-OC43 and HCoV-229E served as culture stimuli. Study-level findings and limits: A relatively small number of convalescent patients were studied, and no early post-infection timepoints were included.

Germline loops: CDR1 SEHNR, CDR2 FQNEAQ (reference sequence). The CDR3 contains 18 residues. V lost 2 bases, J lost 6 bases, and 23 bases lay in between. As regards this clonotype: Its antigen is unidentified.

Documented treatment: roughly ten-day PBMC culture with coronavirus spike peptide pools or control peptides (ViraFEST assay). Positive PCR tests dated from March to December 2020, predating US Alpha, Beta and Delta variants. Sequence data for DNA of cultured CD4+ T cells were generated by the Oncomine TCR Beta short-read assay. TCRdb re-called the PCR reads with MiXCR, one entry per CDR3 protein. The table records roughly 18,000 distinct CDR3 sequences, just under 45% of them present only once. V and J are TRBV7-9 and TRBJ2-1, with a possible D match to TRBD2 (7 bases). The sequenced sample was CD4+ T cells from blood, cultured in vitro. This clonotype was obtained from a human donor who had recovered from COVID-19. The DNA of the CDR3 is TGTGCCAGCAGCTTACCCCCCTTCGCAGGGGAGGGGCGCAATGAGCAGTTCTTC. As protein: CASSLPPFAGEGRNEQFF. The variable domain in full, completed from reference TRBV7-9 and TRBJ2-1, reads DTGVSQNPRHKITKRGQNVTFRCDPISEHNRLYWYRQTLGQGPEFLTYFQNEAQLEKSRLLSDRFSAERPKGSFSTLEIQRTEQGDSAMYLCASSLPPFAGEGRNEQFFGPGTRLTVL.